One and the same sample provided the 8 T cell receptor beta chains below, sequenced in a study of blood T cell repertoires in COVID-19 (dated by TCRdb to between 2020 and 2021). Library prep was done by the immunoSEQ multiplex PCR assay. The clones in this table, taken by TCRdb from immuneACCESS, are in-frame only. Not every clone is retained; where verified, under half of the shortfall comes from an unresolved V gene, and the cause of the rest is unknown. The sample profile shows some 250,000 clones; 70% to 75% of them were found once. The biggest ten clones account for around 3.4% of the sample. What was sequenced was peripheral blood. These receptors all come from a woman over 75 with acute or convalescent COVID-19.

CDR3 in amino acids: CASSGDRDLQETQYF. DNA of the CDR3: TGTGCCAGCAGCGGGGACAGGGATTTGCAAGAGACCCAGTACTTC. The chain is built from TRBV11-1 and TRBJ2-5, with TRBD1 matching 9 bases. Germline values: CDR1 SGHAT, CDR2 FQDESV (reference sequence). J was trimmed by 2 bases and V by 5 bases; bases with no gene match: 6. This CDR3 contains 15 residues. Combining the CDR3 with reference TRBV11-1 and TRBJ2-5 gives the whole variable domain EAEVAQSPRYKITEKSQAVAFWCDPISGHATLYWYRQILGQGPELLVQFQDESVVDDSQLPKDRFSAERLKGVDSTLKIQPAELGDSAMYLCASSGDRDLQETQYFGPGTRLLVL.

This chain links TRBV2 with TRBJ1-5; TRBD1 agrees at 9 bases. With 10 bases clipped from V and 6 bases from J, the junction kept 7 bases outside the gene matches. The CDR3 is 13 amino acids. Germline CDR1 SNHLY, CDR2 FYNNEI. The CDR3 sequence is CATAKDRGQPQHF. CDR3 sequence (DNA): TGTGCCACCGCTAAGGACAGGGGTCAGCCCCAGCATTTT. Supplemented by reference TRBV2 and TRBJ1-5, the full variable domain reads EPEVTQTPSHQVTQMGQEVILRCVPISNHLYFYWYRQILGQKVEFLVSFYNNEISEKSEIFDDQFSVERPDGSNFTLKIRSTKLEDSAMYFCATAKDRGQPQHFGDGTRLSIL.

The chain has TRBV19 and TRBJ1-4; weak D call: TRBD1 (5 bases). Germline CDR1 and CDR2: LNHDA and SQIVND (reference sequence). Trimming stripped 5 bases from V and 2 bases from J, with 15 bases between. The CDR3 runs to 16 residues. In nucleotides, the CDR3 is TGTGCCAGTAGTGTGGCAGGGATCACGACTAATGAAAAACTGTTTTTT. It codes for CASSVAGITTNEKLFF.

The rearrangement joins TRBV5-1 to TRBJ1-1, with 8 bases fitting TRBD1. Looked up from germline, CDR1 is SGHRS and CDR2 is YFSETQ. The CDR3 has 13 residues. Unmatched junction bases numbered 4, after V lost 4 bases and J lost 5 bases. CDR3 in amino acids: CASSQGADTEAFF. In nucleotides, the CDR3 is TGCGCCAGCAGCCAGGGGGCTGATACTGAAGCTTTCTTT.

This clone came up a few times. The V gene is TRBV7-8, the J gene TRBJ2-7; D may be TRBD1 (5 bases). Germline V gene sequence: CDR1 SGHVS, CDR2 FQNEAQ. This CDR3 comprises 11 residues. V was clipped by 5 bases and J by 5 bases, with 7 bases between them. The CDR3 spells CASSPGHEQYF. The CDR3 nucleotides read TGTGCCAGCAGCCCAGGGCACGAGCAGTACTTC.

The chain employs TRBV7-2 and TRBJ2-1; weak D call: TRBD2 (5 bases). This CDR3 spans 14 amino acids. The germline gives CDR1 SGHTA, CDR2 FQGNSA. V lost 6 bases, J lost 5 bases, and 14 bases lay in between. CDR3 region: CASRKADFHNEQFF. CDR3 nucleotides: TGTGCCAGCAGGAAAGCGGATTTCCACAATGAGCAGTTCTTC.

V is TRBV25-1 and J is TRBJ1-2, with a weak D call TRBD1 (5 bases). This CDR3 contains 14 residues. Trimming left V 3 bases short and J 10 bases short, with 18 bases between. The germline V gene has CDR1 MGHDK and CDR2 SYGVNS. CDR3 protein: CASSDTRGGRVYTF. DNA for the CDR3: TGTGCCAGCAGTGACACGCGGGGCGGGAGGGTCTACACCTTC.

The count of this clone is one. The gene calls are TRBV7-9 and TRBJ1-3; possibly TRBD1 for D (5 bases). CDR3 length equals 15 residues. Germline V gives CDR1 SEHNR, CDR2 FQNEAQ (reference sequence). Between the trimmed V and J ends, which lost 2 bases and 4 bases, there was a span of 12 bases. The CDR3 sequence is CASSLRAGLGNTIYF. The DNA for the CDR3 is TGTGCCAGCAGCTTACGGGCAGGGCTAGGAAACACCATATATTTT.